This is a list of T cell receptor beta chains from one sample in a study of T-cell memory formation after mild COVID-19. Via MiXCR, TCRdb re-called the 5' RACE reads, giving one row per CDR3 protein. The table lists approximately 48,000 distinct CDR3 sequences, around 7.2% of them singletons. The sample was PBMCs or a T cell subset sorted from them (not recorded which). These receptors all stem from a man between 18 and 35 years old who had mild COVID-19 (a few samples of this study predate the infection). Cell type and time point are not known. Both conserved end residues are part of each CDR3. D genes are given only for firm matches. Clone sizes are given selectively: once, few, many, or a class where the clone is expanded.

TRBD2,TRBJ2-5,-,TRBV10-3,CAISEGREETQYF,TGTGCCATCAGTGAAGGGAGGGAAGAGACCCAGTACTTC
TRBD1,TRBJ1-4,few,TRBV12-3/TRBV12-4,CASSPTGGEKLFF,TGTGCCAGCAGCCCGACAGGGGGGGAAAAACTGTTTTTT
-,TRBJ1-3,many,TRBV7-9,CASSLHGNTIYF,TGTGCCAGCAGCTTACACGGAAACACCATATATTTT
-,TRBJ1-5,many,TRBV6-2/TRBV6-3,CATSRDFDPHNQPQHF,TGTGCCACCAGCCGGGACTTCGACCCCCACAATCAGCCCCAGCATTTT
-,TRBJ2-1,many,TRBV4-3,CASSQDGGGGLSYEQFF,TGCGCCAGCAGCCAAGATGGTGGAGGGGGCCTTTCATATGAGCAGTTCTTC
TRBD1,TRBJ2-2,few,TRBV6-5,CASSRTGTGGTGELFF,TGTGCCAGCAGTCGCACCGGGACAGGGGGAACCGGGGAGCTGTTTTTT
-,TRBJ2-2,-,TRBV9,CASSTTGGNTGELFF,TGTGCCAGCAGCACGACTGGAGGGAACACCGGGGAGCTGTTTTTT
-,TRBJ1-2,many,TRBV14,CASSQAHNSPYGYTF,TGTGCCAGCAGCCAAGCGCACAATAGTCCCTATGGCTACACCTTC
TRBD1,TRBJ1-6,many,TRBV12-3/TRBV12-4,CASSSTGARNSPLHF,TGTGCCAGCAGTTCTACAGGGGCGAGGAATTCACCCCTCCACTTT
-,TRBJ2-1,-,TRBV7-9,CASSPRSSYNEQFF,TGTGCCAGCAGCCCGAGAAGCTCCTACAATGAGCAGTTCTTC
-,TRBJ2-2,many,TRBV9,CASSTRPTGELFF,TGTGCCAGCAGCACCCGACCCACCGGGGAGCTGTTTTTT
-,TRBJ1-6,many,TRBV4-3,CASSQDLGGDRPPLHF,TGCGCCAGCAGCCAAGATCTAGGAGGGGATAGGCCACCCCTCCACTTT
-,TRBJ1-4,-,TRBV28,CASSSGGGEDEKLFF,TGTGCCAGCAGTTCAGGCGGGGGCGAGGATGAAAAACTGTTTTTT
TRBD2,TRBJ2-2,-,TRBV7-3,CASSLSSGRNTGELFF,TGTGCCAGCAGCTTGTCTAGCGGCCGCAACACCGGGGAGCTGTTTTTT
-,TRBJ2-5,many,TRBV7-2,CASTPYGPQETQYF,TGTGCCAGCACCCCTTATGGCCCGCAAGAGACCCAGTACTTC